Listed below are T cell receptor beta chains from one sample, sequenced in a study of beta chain features in type 1 diabetes. The repertoire was sequenced with immunoSEQ multiplex PCR; TCRdb's copy has only in-frame clones and lacks some. In the table there are about 470,000 clones, approximately 30% of which are singletons. The sequencing input was naive CD4+ T cells from blood. These receptors were obtained from a young man in good health. Each CDR3 is given with its conserved first and last residue. D genes are given only for firm matches. A clone size is listed for some rows: how often the clone was seen (once, few, many), or a class if it is expanded.

d_gene	v_gene	j_gene	abundance	CDR3aa	CDR3nt
NA	TRBV30	TRBJ1-2	NA	CAWALWGGGYTF	TGTGCCTGGGCCCTGTGGGGCGGTGGCTACACCTTC
NA	TRBV5-6	TRBJ2-3	NA	CASSFFRGLSTDTQYF	TGTGCCAGCAGCTTCTTTCGGGGACTTAGCACAGATACGCAGTATTTT
NA	TRBV14	TRBJ2-7	NA	CASSQEAQQYF	TGTGCCAGCAGCCAAGAGGCGCAGCAGTACTTC
NA	TRBV4-1	TRBJ2-7	NA	CASSQAGSRHEQYF	TGCGCCAGCAGCCAAGCAGGGTCCCGCCACGAGCAGTACTTC
TRBD1	TRBV5-1	TRBJ2-5	few	CASSFLTGGSETQYF	TGCGCCAGCAGCTTTCTAACAGGGGGGTCTGAGACCCAGTACTTC
TRBD2	TRBV25-1	TRBJ2-1	few	CASSETSGDEQFF	TGTGCCAGCAGTGAGACTAGCGGCGATGAGCAGTTCTTC
TRBD2	TRBV29-1	TRBJ2-1	NA	CSVPGVAGAYNEQFF	TGCAGCGTGCCCGGGGTAGCGGGAGCCTACAATGAGCAGTTCTTC
NA	TRBV27	TRBJ2-7	NA	CASSSGTFSYEQYF	TGTGCCAGCAGTTCCGGGACATTCTCCTACGAGCAGTACTTC
TRBD1	TRBV28	TRBJ2-7	NA	CASSDRESSYEQYF	TGTGCCAGCAGTGACAGGGAGTCGTCCTACGAGCAGTACTTC
NA	TRBV21-1	TRBJ2-5	few	CASRSVETQYF	TGTGCCAGCAGATCAGTGGAGACCCAGTACTTC
TRBD1	TRBV7-2	TRBJ2-1	few	CASSPDRVSYNEQFF	TGTGCCAGCAGCCCCGACAGGGTTTCGTACAATGAGCAGTTCTTC
NA	TRBV5-1	TRBJ1-1	NA	CASSLKGNTEAFF	TGCGCCAGCAGCTTGAAAGGGAACACTGAAGCTTTCTTT
NA	TRBV6-5	TRBJ2-5	NA	CASSYERRTQYF	TGTGCCAGCAGTTACGAACGAAGGACCCAGTACTTC
TRBD1	TRBV2	TRBJ2-7	NA	CASSIGTGPYEQYF	TGTGCCAGCAGTATTGGGACAGGGCCCTACGAGCAGTACTTC
NA	TRBV29-1	TRBJ1-5	NA	CSVGGLGGQPQHF	TGCAGCGTGGGAGGACTGGGAGGACAGCCCCAGCATTTT
TRBD1	TRBV4-2	TRBJ2-5	NA	CASSQGVRGLRVQETQYF	TGTGCCAGCAGCCAAGGGGTTAGGGGGCTTAGGGTCCAAGAGACCCAGTACTTC
NA	TRBV14	TRBJ1-1	NA	CASSDLRQNTEAFF	TGTGCCAGCAGTGATCTGAGACAGAACACTGAAGCTTTCTTT
NA	TRBV7-2	TRBJ2-7	NA	CASSYGRIGTKRDEQYF	TGTGCCAGCAGCTACGGACGAATCGGGACCAAGAGGGACGAGCAGTACTTC
NA	TRBV29-1	TRBJ2-4	few	CSGSHGQNIQYF	TGCAGCGGGAGCCACGGACAAAACATTCAGTACTTC
NA	TRBV30	TRBJ1-4	NA	CAWSVLDTGTYEKLFF	TGTGCCTGGAGTGTACTGGACACAGGGACTTATGAAAAACTGTTTTTT
TRBD1	TRBV29-1	TRBJ2-2	NA	CSVVAGGIAGELFF	TGCAGCGTTGTGGCAGGGGGCATCGCCGGGGAGCTGTTTTTT
NA	TRBV25-1	TRBJ2-2	few	CASSERPQPGELFF	TGTGCCAGCAGTGAGAGACCCCAACCCGGGGAGCTGTTTTTT
TRBD2	TRBV9	TRBJ2-5	few	CASSVEGGSTETQYF	TGTGCCAGCAGCGTAGAAGGCGGGAGTACAGAGACCCAGTACTTC
TRBD1	TRBV4-3	TRBJ2-5	NA	CASSLGTGAGLGTQYF	TGCGCCAGCAGCCTAGGGACAGGGGCAGGTTTGGGGACCCAGTACTTC
NA	TRBV7-8	TRBJ2-1	NA	CASSRLGAPKSSYNEQFF	TGTGCCAGCAGCCGACTGGGCGCGCCCAAAAGCTCCTACAATGAGCAGTTCTTC
NA	TRBV7-7	TRBJ1-5	NA	CASSLGMDQPQHF	TGTGCCAGCAGCTTAGGGATGGATCAGCCCCAGCATTTT
TRBD1	TRBV15	TRBJ2-1	NA	CATSRDWDSDEQFF	TGTGCCACCAGCAGAGACTGGGACAGCGATGAGCAGTTCTTC
NA	TRBV28	TRBJ2-3	few	CASSPTPGLGYF	TGTGCCAGCAGTCCCACGCCAGGCCTCGGCTATTTT
NA	TRBV4-3	TRBJ2-3	NA	CASSQEPSGSTDTQYF	TGCGCCAGCAGCCAAGAGCCGAGCGGGAGCACAGATACGCAGTATTTT
NA	TRBV30	TRBJ2-2	NA	CAWTHYSTGELFF	TGTGCCTGGACCCACTATTCCACCGGGGAGCTGTTTTTT
TRBD1	TRBV18	TRBJ2-5	NA	CASSPGTDQETQYF	TGTGCCAGCTCACCTGGGACAGATCAAGAGACCCAGTACTTC
NA	TRBV5-1	TRBJ2-5	NA	CASRLGAAETQYF	TGCGCCAGCAGGCTTGGCGCAGCAGAGACCCAGTACTTC
NA	TRBV2	TRBJ2-7	few	CASSPQGYEQYF	TGTGCCAGCAGTCCACAGGGATACGAGCAGTACTTC
NA	TRBV29-1	TRBJ1-4	few	CSVGSPDEKLFF	TGCAGCGTTGGATCGCCGGATGAAAAACTGTTTTTT
NA	TRBV27	TRBJ2-6	NA	CASIVGPTGSGANVLTF	TGTGCCAGCATCGTAGGCCCGACTGGCTCTGGGGCCAACGTCCTGACTTTC
TRBD1	TRBV29-1	TRBJ2-5	NA	CSGEDRGGQETQYF	TGCAGCGGTGAGGACAGGGGCGGCCAAGAGACCCAGTACTTC
TRBD2	TRBV9	TRBJ2-1	few	CASSTGGLADYNEQFF	TGTGCCAGCAGCACCGGAGGACTAGCGGATTACAATGAGCAGTTCTTC
NA	TRBV5-6	TRBJ1-5	NA	CASSRWEGQPQHF	TGTGCCAGCAGCCGATGGGAGGGACAGCCCCAGCATTTT
NA	TRBV28	TRBJ2-7	once	CASSSNAETTYEQYF	TGTGCCAGCAGTTCGAACGCGGAGACTACCTACGAGCAGTACTTC
TRBD2	TRBV7-9	TRBJ2-1	NA	CASSPGLAGAEQFF	TGTGCCAGCAGCCCGGGACTAGCGGGAGCTGAGCAGTTCTTC
NA	TRBV9	TRBJ2-3	NA	CASSSRRVLTPDTQYF	TGTGCCAGCAGCTCCCGGCGGGTTCTGACGCCAGATACGCAGTATTTT
TRBD2	TRBV7-6	TRBJ2-3	NA	CASSLGRLAGPDTQYF	TGTGCCAGCAGCTTAGGCCGGCTAGCGGGACCAGATACGCAGTATTTT
TRBD1	TRBV29-1	TRBJ1-5	NA	CSVEVTGGSNQPQHF	TGCAGCGTTGAAGTTACAGGGGGTAGCAATCAGCCCCAGCATTTT
TRBD2	TRBV14	TRBJ2-5	few	CASSPRGLAGGWQETQYF	TGTGCCAGCAGCCCCAGAGGCCTAGCGGGAGGTTGGCAAGAGACCCAGTACTTC
NA	TRBV30	TRBJ2-1	few	CAWIQNYNEQFF	TGTGCCTGGATACAAAACTACAATGAGCAGTTCTTC
TRBD1	TRBV10-3	TRBJ1-1	few	CAISVDRGNTEAFF	TGTGCCATCAGTGTCGACAGGGGGAACACTGAAGCTTTCTTT
TRBD1	TRBV29-1	TRBJ2-5	NA	CSVATGGEGETQYF	TGCAGCGTTGCTACAGGGGGCGAGGGGGAGACCCAGTACTTC
TRBD2	TRBV29-1	TRBJ2-5	NA	CSSRVAGEGETQYF	TGCAGCTCACGGGTAGCGGGAGAAGGAGAGACCCAGTACTTC
NA	TRBV29-1	TRBJ1-1	NA	CSVEVPARNTGAFF	TGCAGCGTTGAAGTTCCAGCGAGGAACACTGGAGCTTTCTTT
NA	TRBV7-9	TRBJ2-1	NA	CASSAVDSIAYNEQFF	TGTGCCAGCAGCGCGGTAGACAGTATCGCCTACAATGAGCAGTTCTTC
NA	TRBV19	TRBJ1-5	NA	CASDAGVNLPQHF	TGTGCCAGTGATGCGGGGGTTAACTTGCCCCAGCATTTT
TRBD1	TRBV6-1	TRBJ2-5	NA	CASSIQGTQETQYF	TGTGCCAGCAGTATACAGGGGACCCAAGAGACCCAGTACTTC
NA	TRBV20-1	TRBJ2-5	few	CSARDVETQYF	TGCAGTGCTAGAGATGTAGAGACCCAGTACTTC